One sample yielded the 9 T cell receptor beta chains listed below, sequenced in a study of control samples from healthy donors and cancer patients. TCRdb's copy holds only in-frame clones and misses some; the assay was immunoSEQ multiplex PCR. The top ten hold around 10% of the sample, which has 51,000 or so clones, around 80% seen once. Specimen: blood. The receptor set was obtained from a man between 65 and 79 years old in good health.

This rearrangement joins TRBV5-6 to TRBJ2-4, with D perhaps matching TRBD1 (6 bases). Germline CDR1 reads SGHDT; CDR2 reads YYEEEE. Trimming took 4 bases from V and 2 from J, leaving 13 bases between them. CDR3 length: 15 residues. The CDR3 DNA reads TGTGCCAGCAGCAGGAGACAGGTATCCAAAAACATTCAGTACTTC. This encodes CASSRRQVSKNIQYF.

The V and J genes are TRBV30 and TRBJ2-5; 8 bases agree with TRBD1. Germline CDR1 is GTSNPN and CDR2 is SVGIG (reference sequence). V was clipped by 2 bases and J by 8 bases; unmatched bases: 4. The CDR3 totals 12 residues. The CDR3 DNA follows: TGTGCCTGGAGTCCAGGGGGCGATACCCAGTACTTC. Translating it yields CAWSPGGDTQYF.

Points on this clone: A read error may account for a junction end that differs from germline. This sequence joins TRBV7-9 and TRBJ2-1, with 9 bases that match TRBD1. Germline V gene sequence: CDR1 SEHNR, CDR2 FQNEAQ (reference sequence). The CDR3 sequence is 11 residues long. In nucleotides, the CDR3 is TGTGCCAGCAGCTCCGGACAGGGGACAATCTTC. Encoded protein: CASSSGQGTIF.

The V and J genes are TRBV7-6 and TRBJ2-1; TRBD1 agrees at 8 bases. Germline values: CDR1 SGHVS, CDR2 FNYEAQ. J lost 6 bases, V lost 5 bases, and 12 bases had no gene match. This CDR3 is built from 16 residues. CDR3 protein: CASSRSTGTGANEQFF. DNA of the CDR3: TGTGCCAGCAGCCGATCTACCGGGACAGGAGCCAATGAGCAGTTCTTC.

The V and J genes are TRBV6-5 and TRBJ2-7; no firm D call. Germline V gene lookup returns CDR1 MNHEY and CDR2 SVGAGI. The ends were cut back, 6 bases at V and 4 bases at J, with 10 bases in the middle. CDR3 size: 12 residues. The CDR3 coding sequence is TGTGCCAGCAGCTCTCCCCTTTACGAGCAGTACTTC. This encodes CASSSPLYEQYF.

The gene calls are TRBV12-3 or TRBV12-4 and TRBJ1-2; no definite D call. The CDR3 length is 13 residues. Trimming cost V 5 bases and J 5 bases, with 12 bases left between them. The CDR3 sequence: CASSIGSFYGYTF. DNA of the CDR3: TGTGCCAGCAGTATCGGCAGCTTTTATGGCTACACCTTC.

The rearrangement uses TRBV5-1 and TRBJ2-3; 13 bases fit TRBD2. V dropped 4 bases and J dropped 4; count of bases not matched to a gene: 6. The CDR3 has 16 amino acids. In germline, CDR1 is SGHRS, CDR2 YFSETQ. The CDR3 protein is CASSLPGLAGADTQYF. In nucleotides, the CDR3 is TGCGCCAGCAGCCTCCCCGGACTAGCGGGAGCAGATACGCAGTATTTT.

The gene calls are TRBV3-1 (or the pseudogene TRBV3-2) and TRBJ1-2, with D unclear. V was trimmed by 0 bases and J by 9 bases, leaving 8 bases between them. This CDR3 is 12 amino acids long. CDR1 is LGHDT, CDR2 YNNKEL, per germline (reference sequence). CDR3 nucleotide sequence: TGTGCCAGCAGCCAAGAGGGTTATAGCTACACCTTC. Amino acids: CASSQEGYSYTF.

This clone was detected only once. The genes are TRBV7-9 and TRBJ1-3; D may be TRBD1 (5 bases). The CDR3 has 14 amino acids. V was shortened by 6 bases and J by 4 bases, with 13 bases between the two germline ends. Germline assignment: CDR1 SEHNR and CDR2 FQNEAQ (reference sequence). The CDR3 DNA follows: TGTGCCAGCAGAGGCGCGCAGGGAGGAAACACCATATATTTT. Translation: CASRGAQGGNTIYF.